This TCR beta chain derives from a study of shared T cell receptors in the human thymus. Measured with immunoSEQ multiplex PCR; TCRdb has only the in-frame clones, and not every one. Counted here are approximately 490,000 clones, about 80% occurring once; the ten biggest clones make up about 0.014%. Trimming stripped 2 bases from V and 5 bases from J, with 12 bases between. The CDR3 extends over 13 amino acids. Germline V gene sequence: CDR1 GTSNPN, CDR2 SVGIG (reference sequence). This sample also belongs to another study, concerning human thymus T cells. From that second work: What related research reported was that thymic repertoires overlapped highly among unrelated individuals.

The material sequenced was thymocytes. The chain couples TRBV30 to TRBJ2-5; the D gene is possibly TRBD2 (6 bases). This TCR came from a boy under two years old with a congenital heart defect. This CDR3 reads CAWSQRGGETQYF. The DNA for the CDR3 is TGTGCCTGGAGTCAGAGAGGAGGGGAGACCCAGTACTTC.